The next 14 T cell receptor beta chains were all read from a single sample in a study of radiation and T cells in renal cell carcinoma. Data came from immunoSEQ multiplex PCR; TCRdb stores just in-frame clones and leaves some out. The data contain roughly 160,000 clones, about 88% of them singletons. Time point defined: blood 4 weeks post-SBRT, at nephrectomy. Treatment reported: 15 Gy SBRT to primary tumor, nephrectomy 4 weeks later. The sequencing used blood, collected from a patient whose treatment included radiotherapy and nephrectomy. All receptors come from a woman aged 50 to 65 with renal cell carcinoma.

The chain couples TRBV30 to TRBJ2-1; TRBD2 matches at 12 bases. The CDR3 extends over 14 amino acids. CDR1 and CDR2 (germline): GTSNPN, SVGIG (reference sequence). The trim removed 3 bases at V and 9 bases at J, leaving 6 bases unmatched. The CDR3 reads CAWSAGLAGPEQFF. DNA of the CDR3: TGTGCCTGGAGCGCCGGACTAGCGGGGCCTGAGCAGTTCTTC. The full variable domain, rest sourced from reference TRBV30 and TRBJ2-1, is SQTIHQWPATLVQPVGSPLSLECTVEGTSNPNLYWYRQAAGRGLQLLFYSVGIGQISSEVPQNLSASRPQDRQFILSSKKLLLSDSGFYLCAWSAGLAGPEQFFGPGTRLTVL.

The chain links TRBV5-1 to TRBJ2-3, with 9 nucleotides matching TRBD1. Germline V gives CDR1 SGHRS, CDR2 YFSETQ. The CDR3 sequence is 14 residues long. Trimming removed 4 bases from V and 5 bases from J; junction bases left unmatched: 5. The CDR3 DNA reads TGCGCCAGCAGCATGGACAGGGGACGAGATACGCAGTATTTT. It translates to CASSMDRGRDTQYF.

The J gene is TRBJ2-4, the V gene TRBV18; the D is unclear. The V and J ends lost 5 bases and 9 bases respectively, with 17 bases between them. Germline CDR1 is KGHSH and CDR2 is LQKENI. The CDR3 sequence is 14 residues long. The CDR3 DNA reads TGTGCCAGCTCAGCGCGCCTGGGCTTGGGCATTCAGTACTTC. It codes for CASSARLGLGIQYF.

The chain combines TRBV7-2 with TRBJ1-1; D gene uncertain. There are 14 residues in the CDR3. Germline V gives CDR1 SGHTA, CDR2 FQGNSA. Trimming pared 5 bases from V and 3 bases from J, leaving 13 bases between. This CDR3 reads CASSQIAADTEAFF. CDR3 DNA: TGTGCCAGCAGCCAAATTGCGGCGGACACTGAAGCTTTCTTT.

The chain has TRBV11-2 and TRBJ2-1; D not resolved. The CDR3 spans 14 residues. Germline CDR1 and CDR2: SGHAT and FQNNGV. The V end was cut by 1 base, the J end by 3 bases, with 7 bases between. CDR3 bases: TGTGCCAGCAGCTTAGTATCCGACTACAATGAGCAGTTCTTC. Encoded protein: CASSLVSDYNEQFF.

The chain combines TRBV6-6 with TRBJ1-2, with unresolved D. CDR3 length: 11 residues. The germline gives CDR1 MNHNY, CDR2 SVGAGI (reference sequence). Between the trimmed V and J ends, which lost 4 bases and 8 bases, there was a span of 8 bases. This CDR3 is CASSSGNGYTF. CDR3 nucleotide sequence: TGTGCCAGCAGTTCGGGGAACGGCTACACCTTC.

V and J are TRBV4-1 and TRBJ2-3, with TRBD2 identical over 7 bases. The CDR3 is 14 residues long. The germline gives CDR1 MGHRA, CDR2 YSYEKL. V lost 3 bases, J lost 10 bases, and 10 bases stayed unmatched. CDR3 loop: CASSHDQLAKAQYF. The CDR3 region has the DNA TGCGCCAGCAGCCATGATCAACTAGCGAAGGCGCAGTATTTT.

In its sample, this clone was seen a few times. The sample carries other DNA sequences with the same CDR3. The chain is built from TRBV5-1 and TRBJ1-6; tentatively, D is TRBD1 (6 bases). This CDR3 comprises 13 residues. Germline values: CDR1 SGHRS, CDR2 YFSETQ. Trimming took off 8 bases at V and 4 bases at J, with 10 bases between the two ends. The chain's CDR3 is CASRQDYNSPLHF. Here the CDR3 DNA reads TGCGCCAGTAGACAGGATTATAATTCACCCCTCCACTTT.

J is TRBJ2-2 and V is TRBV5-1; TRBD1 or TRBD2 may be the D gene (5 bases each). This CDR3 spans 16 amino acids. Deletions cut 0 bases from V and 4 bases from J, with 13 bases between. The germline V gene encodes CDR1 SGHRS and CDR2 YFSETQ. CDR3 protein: CASSLGDLHGTGELFF. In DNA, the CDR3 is TGCGCCAGCAGCTTGGGGGACCTACACGGCACCGGGGAGCTGTTTTTT. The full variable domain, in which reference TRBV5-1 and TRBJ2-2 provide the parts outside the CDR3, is KAGVTQTPRYLIKTRGQQVTLSCSPISGHRSVSWYQQTPGQGLQFLFEYFSETQRNKGNFPGRFSGRQFSNSRSEMNVSTLELGDSALYLCASSLGDLHGTGELFFGEGSRLTVL.

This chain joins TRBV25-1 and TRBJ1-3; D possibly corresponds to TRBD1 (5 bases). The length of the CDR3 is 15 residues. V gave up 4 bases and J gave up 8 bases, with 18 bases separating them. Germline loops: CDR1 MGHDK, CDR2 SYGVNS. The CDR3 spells CASSGAGTLVDTIYF. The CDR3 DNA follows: TGTGCCAGCAGTGGAGCCGGGACTCTGGTGGACACCATATATTTT.

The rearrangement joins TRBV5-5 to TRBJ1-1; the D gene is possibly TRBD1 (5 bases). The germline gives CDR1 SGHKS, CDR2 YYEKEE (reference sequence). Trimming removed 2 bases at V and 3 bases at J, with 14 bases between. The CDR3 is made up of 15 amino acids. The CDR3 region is CASSFSAGRYTEAFF. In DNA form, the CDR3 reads TGTGCCAGCAGCTTTTCGGCAGGGCGGTACACTGAAGCTTTCTTT.

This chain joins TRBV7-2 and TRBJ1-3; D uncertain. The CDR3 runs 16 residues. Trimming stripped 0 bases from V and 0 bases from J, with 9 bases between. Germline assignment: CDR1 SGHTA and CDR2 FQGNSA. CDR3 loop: CASSLATGLSGNTIYF. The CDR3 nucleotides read TGTGCCAGCAGCTTAGCGACGGGTCTCTCTGGAAACACCATATATTTT.

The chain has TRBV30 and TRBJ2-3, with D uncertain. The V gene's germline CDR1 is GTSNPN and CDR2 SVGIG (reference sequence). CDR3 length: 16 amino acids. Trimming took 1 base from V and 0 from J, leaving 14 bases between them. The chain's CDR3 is CAWSARLYSSTDTQYF. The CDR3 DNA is TGTGCCTGGAGTGCCCGACTTTACTCTAGCACAGATACGCAGTATTTT.

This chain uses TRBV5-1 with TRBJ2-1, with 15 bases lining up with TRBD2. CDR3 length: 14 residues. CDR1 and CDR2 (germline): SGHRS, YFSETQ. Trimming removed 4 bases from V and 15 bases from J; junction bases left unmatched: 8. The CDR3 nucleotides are TGCGCCAGCAGCCCGGGACTAGCGGGGGGAAAATCGTTCTTC. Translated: CASSPGLAGGKSFF.